One and the same sample provided the 25 T cell receptor beta chains below, sequenced in a study of T cell responses to AZD1222 COVID-19 vaccine. TCRdb's copy holds only in-frame clones and misses some; the assay was immunoSEQ multiplex PCR. The table records over 75,000 clones, around 89% of them present only once. Sequenced here: peripheral blood, sampled on day 0 of AZD1222 vaccination. The receptors here all came from an adult in good health.

The J gene is TRBJ1-4, the V gene TRBV2; 7 bases line up with TRBD1. Germline loops: CDR1 SNHLY, CDR2 FYNNEI. The J segment lost 10 bases and the V segment lost 6 bases, leaving 17 bases of the junction unmatched. The CDR3 extends over 16 amino acids. The CDR3, as DNA: TGTGCCAGCAGGGGGAGAACAGGGGAGAAGTACCGAAAACTGTTTTTT. It yields the protein CASRGRTGEKYRKLFF. The variable domain in full, with the rest retrieved from reference TRBV2 and TRBJ1-4, is EPEVTQTPSHQVTQMGQEVILRCVPISNHLYFYWYRQILGQKVEFLVSFYNNEISEKSEIFDDQFSVERPDGSNFTLKIRSTKLEDSAMYFCASRGRTGEKYRKLFFGSGTQLSVL.

The chain combines TRBV27 with TRBJ2-1; a weak D match, TRBD2 (7 bases). Trimming removed 6 bases from V and 8 bases from J, with 26 bases in between. Per the germline V gene, CDR1 is MNHEY and CDR2 is SMNVEV (reference sequence). There are 17 residues in the CDR3. CDR3 sequence: CASRYRVRWAGDDEQFF. CDR3 in DNA: TGTGCCAGCAGGTACAGGGTCAGGTGGGCGGGAGATGATGAGCAGTTCTTC.

The V gene is TRBV28, the J gene TRBJ2-1; D unresolved. This CDR3 is 12 amino acids long. CDR1 and CDR2 (germline): MDHEN, SYDVKM. V gave up 1 base and J gave up 8 bases, with 6 bases separating them. The CDR3 here is CASSLLIHEQFF. The CDR3 nucleotides are TGTGCCAGCAGTTTATTAATCCATGAGCAGTTCTTC.

The chain has TRBV3-1 (or the pseudogene TRBV3-2) and TRBJ2-5, with TRBD2 matching 9 bases. Germline CDR1 LGHDT, CDR2 YNNKEL (reference sequence). The CDR3 consists of 19 residues. The V gene end was trimmed by 2 bases and the J gene end by 4 bases; junction bases not matched to a gene: 17. The CDR3 region is CASSQYASGREGLGETQYF. Written as DNA, the CDR3 is TGTGCCAGCAGCCAATACGCCTCCGGGCGGGAGGGCCTTGGAGAGACCCAGTACTTC.

The gene calls are TRBV3-1 (or the pseudogene TRBV3-2) and TRBJ2-5, with D perhaps TRBD2 (6 bases). V was pared by 2 bases and J by 0 bases, with 7 bases between. CDR3 size: 14 residues. CDR1 LGHDT and CDR2 YNNKEL come from the germline V gene (reference sequence). The chain's CDR3 is CASSQRGNQETQYF. Written as DNA, the CDR3 is TGTGCCAGCAGCCAACGGGGGAACCAAGAGACCCAGTACTTC.

This CDR3 reads CASRRDPGANTEAFF. CDR3 sequence (DNA): TGCGCCAGCAGAAGAGATCCGGGGGCGAACACTGAAGCTTTCTTT. The gene calls are TRBV5-1 and TRBJ1-1; D perhaps matches TRBD1 (6 bases). V lost 5 bases to trimming and J lost 1 base, with 15 bases between them. The CDR3 has 15 residues. Per germline, CDR1 SGHRS and CDR2 YFSETQ.

V usage is TRBV27 and J usage is TRBJ1-2, with D perhaps TRBD1 (6 bases). Germline lookup yields CDR1 MNHEY and CDR2 SMNVEV (reference sequence). The CDR3 has 13 residues. V lost 5 bases and J 5 bases, leaving 12 bases between the germline ends. This CDR3 is CASSPGTSYGYTF. The CDR3 DNA is TGTGCCAGCAGTCCGGGGACAAGTTATGGCTACACCTTC.

This clone was observed a single time. The chain joins TRBV11-3 to TRBJ2-4; 7 bases are shared with TRBD2. CDR1 is SGHNT and CDR2 is YENEEA in the germline V gene. The J segment lost 3 bases and the V segment lost 5 bases, leaving 7 bases of the junction unmatched. This CDR3 is built from 15 residues. In nucleotides, the CDR3 is TGTGCCAGCAGCCAAGACGGGACTAACAAAAACATTCAGTACTTC. It yields the protein CASSQDGTNKNIQYF.

The chain couples TRBV20-1 to TRBJ2-1; the D is unclear. CDR3 size: 10 residues. Germline V gene lookup returns CDR1 DFQATT and CDR2 SNEGSKA (reference sequence). V was cut by 6 bases and J by 8 bases, with 8 bases left in between. The CDR3 sequence: CSADMHEQFF. The CDR3 DNA reads as TGCAGTGCCGACATGCATGAGCAGTTCTTC.

The CDR3 loop is CASSFRGQTANYGYTF. The DNA for the CDR3 is TGTGCCAGCAGCTTTCGAGGACAGACAGCTAACTATGGCTACACCTTC. The chain joins TRBV7-9 to TRBJ1-2, with D possibly matching TRBD1 (6 bases). V was shortened by 3 bases and J by 0 bases, with 14 bases between the two germline ends. CDR1 is SEHNR, CDR2 FQNEAQ, per germline (reference sequence). This CDR3 has 16 amino acids.

The rearrangement uses TRBV7-8 and TRBJ1-1, with a tentative D call TRBD1 (6 bases). V lost 5 bases, J lost 3 bases, and 13 bases lay in between. There are 14 residues in the CDR3. Looked up from germline, CDR1 is SGHVS and CDR2 is FQNEAQ. CDR3 loop: CASSPRTAYTEAFF. The CDR3 bases are TGTGCCAGCAGCCCCAGGACAGCATACACTGAAGCTTTCTTT.

About this clone itself: One end of the junction varies from germline; a read error may be responsible. The chain has TRBV5-1 and TRBJ1-4, with D perhaps TRBD1 (6 bases). There are 14 residues in the CDR3. Germline V gene sequence: CDR1 SGHRS, CDR2 YFSETQ. CDR3 sequence reads: CATSRSGANEKLFF. CDR3 coding DNA: TGCGCCACCAGCAGGTCAGGGGCTAATGAAAAACTGTTTTTT.

The chain combines TRBV28 with TRBJ1-4; 7 bases line up with TRBD1. Germline V lookup: CDR1 MDHEN, CDR2 SYDVKM. V shed 3 bases and J 7 bases; nucleotides not matched to a gene: 8. This CDR3 is built from 15 residues. Here the CDR3 reads CASSFEGGRVEKLFF. In DNA form, the CDR3 reads TGTGCCAGCAGTTTTGAAGGGGGCCGGGTTGAAAAACTGTTTTTT.

V gene TRBV7-6 combines with J gene TRBJ2-3, with TRBD2 as a possible D gene (5 bases). Germline-derived CDR1 and CDR2 are SGHVS and FNYEAQ. The V end was cut by 1 base, the J end by 0 bases, with 11 bases between. This CDR3 spans 16 amino acids. As DNA, the CDR3 is TGTGCCAGCAGCTTAGATGGGAGCGCGAGCACAGATACGCAGTATTTT. It is translated as CASSLDGSASTDTQYF.

The V and J genes are TRBV28 and TRBJ2-7, with 8 bases lining up with TRBD1. CDR1 MDHEN and CDR2 SYDVKM come from the germline V gene. This CDR3 region has 16 residues. With 6 bases clipped from V and 3 bases from J, the junction kept 13 bases outside the gene matches. CDR3 sequence reads: CASSSEIRTGIYEQYF. The DNA of the CDR3 is TGTGCCAGCAGCTCCGAAATAAGGACAGGGATCTACGAGCAGTACTTC.

The chain joins TRBV29-1 to TRBJ2-7, with D possibly being TRBD2 (6 bases). Between the trimmed V and J ends, which lost 3 bases and 4 bases, there was a span of 7 bases. The CDR3 is 11 amino acids. Germline loops: CDR1 SQVTM, CDR2 ANQGSEA. The CDR3: CSVEREYEQYF. The CDR3 nucleotides are TGCAGCGTTGAGCGGGAATACGAGCAGTACTTC.

V usage is TRBV11-2 and J usage is TRBJ2-5; TRBD2 might be the D (7 bases). The germline gives CDR1 SGHAT, CDR2 FQNNGV. This CDR3 has 16 amino acids. V was clipped by 5 bases and J by 4 bases, with 20 bases between them. The CDR3 loop reads CASSPAMAGEGETQYF. CDR3 sequence (DNA): TGTGCCAGCAGCCCAGCAATGGCAGGGGAGGGAGAGACCCAGTACTTC. The full variable domain, in which reference TRBV11-2 and TRBJ2-5 provide the parts outside the CDR3, is EAGVAQSPRYKIIEKRQSVAFWCNPISGHATLYWYQQILGQGPKLLIQFQNNGVVDDSQLPKDRFSAERLKGVDSTLKIQPAKLEDSAVYLCASSPAMAGEGETQYFGPGTRLLVL.

The V gene is TRBV4-1, the J gene TRBJ2-6, with D possibly matching TRBD2 (6 bases). The CDR3 consists of 16 residues. The germline gives CDR1 MGHRA, CDR2 YSYEKL. With 0 bases removed from V and 1 base from J, the gap between germline ends came to 7 bases. In DNA form, the CDR3 reads TGCGCCAGCAGCCAAGATCGGGGGTCTGGGGCCAACGTCCTGACTTTC. It specifies CASSQDRGSGANVLTF.

Only one count was recorded for this clone. The chain combines TRBV28 with TRBJ2-1; the match to TRBD2 covers 9 bases. This CDR3 is built from 17 residues. V trimming: 0 bases; J trimming: 2 bases; junction bases outside the gene matches: 5. Germline loops: CDR1 MDHEN, CDR2 SYDVKM. This CDR3 is CASSLWTSGHTYNEQFF. The CDR3 nucleotides are TGTGCCAGCAGTTTATGGACTAGCGGACATACCTACAATGAGCAGTTCTTC.

This clone occurred a few times. This chain links TRBV19 with TRBJ2-2; D remains ambiguous. Trimming removed 6 bases at V and 4 bases at J, with 9 bases between. Looked up from germline, CDR1 is LNHDA and CDR2 is SQIVND (reference sequence). This CDR3 has 13 residues. The CDR3 DNA follows: TGTGCCAGTAGGACGGACCCCACCGGGGAGCTGTTTTTT. Translation: CASRTDPTGELFF.

The table lists this clone with a count of one. The rearrangement joins TRBV6-5 to TRBJ1-5; D may be TRBD1 (6 bases). The germline V and J ends were trimmed by 7 bases and 7 bases, with 11 bases remaining between them. This CDR3 is 12 amino acids long. Germline CDR1 and CDR2: MNHEY and SVGAGI. In DNA, the CDR3 is TGTGCCAGCATGACAGGAAACCAGCCCCAGCATTTT. It yields the protein CASMTGNQPQHF.

The count of this clone is one. This chain uses TRBV28 with TRBJ1-1, with D possibly matching TRBD1 (6 bases). Per the germline V gene, CDR1 is MDHEN and CDR2 is SYDVKM. V was trimmed by 6 bases and J by 11 bases, leaving 16 bases between them. The CDR3 is 12 residues long. The chain's CDR3 is CASRQGGFLAFF. The CDR3, as DNA: TGTGCCAGCAGACAGGGAGGCTTTTTGGCTTTCTTT.

V is TRBV6-4 and J is TRBJ2-1; D possibly matches TRBD1 or TRBD2 (5 bases each). CDR3 length: 16 residues. Germline V lookup: CDR1 MRHNA, CDR2 SNTAGT. V was clipped by 3 bases and J by 0 bases, with 12 bases between them. In nucleotides, the CDR3 is TGTGCCAGCAGTGAGTACGCAGGGAGCTCCTACAATGAGCAGTTCTTC. This encodes CASSEYAGSSYNEQFF.

V usage is TRBV7-3 and J usage is TRBJ2-3; tentatively, D is TRBD2 (5 bases). With 8 bases removed from V and 5 bases from J, the gap between germline ends came to 14 bases. The CDR3 is 13 amino acids. Per the germline V gene, CDR1 is SGHTA and CDR2 is FQGTGA. CDR3 DNA sequence: TGTGCCAGCGAGTTGAGGGTAGGAGATACGCAGTATTTT. Translating gives CASELRVGDTQYF.

The rearrangement uses TRBV4-2 and TRBJ2-1; 10 positions agree with TRBD2. The V gene's germline CDR1 is LGHNA and CDR2 YNFKEQ. CDR3 length: 15 amino acids. Trimming at V came to 0 bases and at J to 7 bases, leaving 3 bases not matched to a gene. CDR3 sequence reads: CASSQESGRDNEQFF. Here the CDR3 DNA reads TGTGCCAGCAGCCAAGAGAGCGGGAGGGATAATGAGCAGTTCTTC.